The rows below give T cell receptor beta chains drawn from one sample of a study of monozygotic twins with cystic fibrosis. Repertoires were generated with immunoSEQ multiplex PCR, while TCRdb's copy carries only in-frame clones and drops some. The data show roughly 29,000 clones, approximately 80% seen once. Specimen: blood. These receptors were obtained from a girl aged 2 to 9 with cystic fibrosis. Both conserved end residues are part of each CDR3. A D gene is named only where the DNA matches it firmly. The size field is filled for only some rows; it gives once, few, many or a size class.

d_call,clone_size,j_call,v_call,cdr3_aa,cdr3_nt
NA,NA,TRBJ2-3,TRBV6-1,CASVDRRTDTQYF,TGTGCCAGCGTCGACAGGCGCACAGATACGCAGTATTTT
TRBD1,NA,TRBJ1-1,TRBV19,CASSLDRGGTEAFF,TGTGCCAGTAGTTTGGACAGGGGTGGCACTGAAGCTTTCTTT
TRBD2,NA,TRBJ2-7,TRBV5-1,CASSQGLAGYEQYF,TGCGCCAGCAGCCAGGGACTAGCGGGCTACGAGCAGTACTTC
NA,NA,TRBJ1-1,TRBV6-5,CASNIHREVDTEAFF,TGTGCCAGCAACATCCACAGGGAAGTGGACACTGAAGCTTTCTTT
NA,NA,TRBJ2-1,TRBV6-1,CASSLNEQFF,TGTGCCAGCAGCCTCAATGAGCAGTTCTTC
NA,NA,TRBJ2-2,TRBV5-1,CASSFVPTDNTGELFF,TGCGCCAGCAGCTTCGTCCCGACTGATAACACCGGGGAGCTGTTTTTT
NA,once,TRBJ2-3,TRBV2,CASSEVTGATDTQYF,TGTGCCAGCAGTGAAGTAACAGGAGCCACAGATACGCAGTATTTT
TRBD2,NA,TRBJ2-7,TRBV27,CASSLTVPAGTYEQYF,TGTGCCAGCAGTCTCACAGTACCAGCGGGAACCTACGAGCAGTACTTC
TRBD1,NA,TRBJ1-2,TRBV5-4,CASSPGQLIAGPYGYTF,TGTGCCAGCAGCCCGGGACAGTTGATCGCGGGGCCCTATGGCTACACCTTC
NA,NA,TRBJ1-1,TRBV7-9,CASSPQGLLNTEAFF,TGTGCCAGCAGCCCCCAGGGCCTATTGAACACTGAAGCTTTCTTT
NA,NA,TRBJ2-7,TRBV5-1,CASSLSSPNPYEQYF,TGCGCCAGCAGCTTGTCATCACCAAACCCCTACGAGCAGTACTTC
TRBD1,NA,TRBJ2-7,TRBV6-1,CASSVQDRAYEQYF,TGTGCCAGCAGTGTTCAGGACAGGGCGTACGAGCAGTACTTC
NA,once,TRBJ2-7,TRBV19,CASSIRNEQYF,TGTGCCAGTAGTATACGAAACGAGCAGTACTTC
NA,NA,TRBJ1-3,TRBV7-9,CASSLVLSGNTIYF,TGTGCCAGCAGCTTAGTTTTATCTGGAAACACCATATATTTT
TRBD2,NA,TRBJ2-7,TRBV6-5,CASSDRGGVTYEQYF,TGTGCCAGCAGCGATAGGGGAGGGGTAACCTACGAGCAGTACTTC
NA,NA,TRBJ1-2,TRBV5-5,CASSPPGAGNYGYTF,TGTGCCAGCAGCCCCCCAGGAGCAGGTAACTATGGCTACACCTTC
NA,NA,TRBJ2-3,TRBV6-5,CASSPGAGPPDTQYF,TGTGCCAGCAGCCCCGGGGCGGGGCCTCCAGATACGCAGTATTTT
TRBD2,NA,TRBJ2-7,TRBV5-4,CASSLGSDAGGNEQYF,TGTGCCAGCAGCTTGGGTTCTGATGCGGGAGGCAACGAGCAGTACTTC
NA,NA,TRBJ1-4,TRBV19,CASSIPALANEKLFF,TGTGCCAGTAGTATCCCCGCCTTAGCTAATGAAAAACTGTTTTTT
NA,NA,TRBJ2-1,TRBV19,CASSIGGGDYNEQFF,TGTGCCAGTAGTATCGGAGGGGGCGACTACAATGAGCAGTTCTTC
TRBD1,NA,TRBJ1-1,TRBV27,CASSLSWTGGGTEAFF,TGTGCCAGCAGTTTATCTTGGACAGGTGGGGGGACTGAAGCTTTCTTT
TRBD2,NA,TRBJ2-5,TRBV5-1,CASNQRGPPRETQYF,TGCGCCAGCAACCAGCGGGGACCACCTCGGGAGACCCAGTACTTC